This T cell receptor beta chain was captured by sequencing in a study of CD8 T cells in ankylosing spondylitis. J lost 4 bases, V lost 0 bases, and 8 bases had no gene match. Germline V gives CDR1 DFQATT, CDR2 SNEGSKA (reference sequence). CDR3 length: 15 residues. Study-wide results and caveats: Ankylosing spondylitis blood appeared to carry a characteristic TCR beta motif of several highly homologous variants. The study looked at matched synovial fluid samples from ankylosing spondylitis patients. Disease-linked clones were reported to be significantly enriched there. Earlier work had already found some motif variants in reactive arthritis synovial fluid and blood.

Quantitative molecular-barcoded 5'-RACE generated the TCR beta libraries. TCRdb redid the calling of the 5' RACE reads with MiXCR, one entry per CDR3 protein. The sample yields approximately 440,000 distinct CDR3 sequences, under 20% seen once. As concerns this clonotype: Its specificity is not known.

Sequencing input: blood, either unsorted or a sorted T cell fraction (not recorded which). J is TRBJ2-5 and V is TRBV20-1, with 7 bases aligning to TRBD1. This clonotype was obtained from a male donor with ankylosing spondylitis. Here the CDR3 reads CSARDVGRGSETQYF. As DNA, the CDR3 is TGCAGTGCTAGAGATGTGGGCAGGGGGTCAGAGACCCAGTACTTC.